This TCR beta chain was sequenced during a study of response to subunit inactivated influenza vaccine. Study results and limitations: Authors proposed each seasonal influenza vaccination draws in few new T cells.

Trimming took off 6 bases at V and 3 bases at J, with 11 bases between the two ends. The CDR3 has 14 residues. TCRdb passed the RT-PCR reads through MiXCR, listing each CDR3 protein once. The repertoire holds over 650,000 distinct CDR3 sequences, with roughly 20% as singletons. Turning to this clonotype: Its antigen remains unidentified.

The sequence was obtained from a man in his fifties who received an inactivated influenza vaccine. The specimen comprised PBMCs from blood, sampled 5 days after vaccination. This chain uses TRBV12-3 or TRBV12-4 with TRBJ1-4, with unresolved D. CDR3 sequence reads: CASRVGVSNEKLFF. Here the CDR3 DNA reads TGTGCCAGCAGAGTTGGGGTGTCTAATGAAAAACTGTTTTTT.